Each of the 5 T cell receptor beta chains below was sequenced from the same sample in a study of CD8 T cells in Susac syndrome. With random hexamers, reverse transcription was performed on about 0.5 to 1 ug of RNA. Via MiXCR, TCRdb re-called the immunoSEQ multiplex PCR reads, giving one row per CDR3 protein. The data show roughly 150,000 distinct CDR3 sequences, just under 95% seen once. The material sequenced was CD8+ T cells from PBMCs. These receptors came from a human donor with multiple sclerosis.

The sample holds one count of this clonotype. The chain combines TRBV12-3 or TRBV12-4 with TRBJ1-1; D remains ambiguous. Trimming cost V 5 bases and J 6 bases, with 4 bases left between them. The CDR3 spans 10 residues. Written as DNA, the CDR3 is TGTGCCAGCAGTATCTCTGAAGCTTTCTTT. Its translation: CASSISEAFF.

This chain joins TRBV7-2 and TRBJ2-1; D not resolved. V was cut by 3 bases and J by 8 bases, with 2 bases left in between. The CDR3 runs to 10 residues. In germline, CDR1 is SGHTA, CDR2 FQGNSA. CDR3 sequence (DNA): TGTGCCAGCAGCTTCGATGAGCAGTTCTTC. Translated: CASSFDEQFF.

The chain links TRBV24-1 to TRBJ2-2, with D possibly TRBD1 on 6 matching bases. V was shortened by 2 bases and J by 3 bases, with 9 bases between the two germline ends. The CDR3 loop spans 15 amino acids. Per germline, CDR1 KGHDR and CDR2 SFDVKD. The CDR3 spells CATSDSHRDTGELFF. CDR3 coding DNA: TGTGCCACCAGTGATTCCCACAGGGACACCGGGGAGCTGTTTTTT.

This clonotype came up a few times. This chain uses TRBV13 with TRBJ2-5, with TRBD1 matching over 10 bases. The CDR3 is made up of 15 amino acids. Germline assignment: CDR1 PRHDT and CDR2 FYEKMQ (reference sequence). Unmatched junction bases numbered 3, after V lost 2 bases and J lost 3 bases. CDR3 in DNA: TGTGCCAGCAGCTTACGGGACAGGGGTAAAGAGACCCAGTACTTC. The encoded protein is CASSLRDRGKETQYF.

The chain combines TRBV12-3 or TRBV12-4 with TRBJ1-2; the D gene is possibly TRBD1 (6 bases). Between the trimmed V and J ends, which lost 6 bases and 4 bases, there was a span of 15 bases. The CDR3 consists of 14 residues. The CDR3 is CASSLGQIPYGYTF. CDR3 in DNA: TGTGCCAGCAGCCTAGGACAGATCCCCTATGGCTACACCTTC.